The present TCR beta chain was sequenced within a study (dated by TCRdb to between 2015 and 2016). In the study overall: The study set out to test whether tumor-infiltrating Tregs in breast cancer get recruited from blood Tregs or are instead converted in situ from other CD4+ T cell subsets. Results and caveats for the whole study, not just this receptor: In terms of TCR gene usage, tumor memory CD4+ T cells clustered together with blood and lymph node memory CD4+ cells, as well as with lymph node naive CD4+ cells. The larger-cohort validation was restricted to a single TCR beta V-J rearrangement rather than whole repertoires. The TCR alpha and beta sequences of tumor-infiltrating Tregs showed the greatest overlap with tumor naive CD4+ T cells, followed by blood naive CD4+ T cells.

The Miltenyi Naive CD4+ T Cell Isolation kit was used to purify naive CD4+ T cells, and Tregs were depleted with CD25 microbeads. Tregs, naive and memory CD4+ T cells from tumor, blood and ipsilateral draining lymph nodes of a few breast cancer patients underwent full-length TCR alpha and beta sequencing. Mononuclear cells from lymph nodes or around 53 ml of peripheral blood were isolated by Ficoll density gradient centrifugation. A purity exceeding 90% was confirmed by FACS for the sorted cell populations. Trimming costs V 0 bases and J 2 bases, and their ends lie 13 bases apart. There are 15 amino acids in the CDR3, from cysteine to phenylalanine inclusive. Left in the record is the CDR3 DNA by itself, 45 bases read in frame from the first base. CDR1 DFQATT and CDR2 SNEGSKA are derived from the germline V gene (reference sequence). Full-length TCR variable regions were amplified by 5' RACE PCR with constant-region reverse primers, and semi-nested PCR with Nested Universal Primer A was subsequently performed. The ReliaPrep RNA Cell Miniprep System was used to extract total RNA, which was then reverse transcribed into 5'RACE-ready cDNA with the SMARTer RACE 5'/3' Kit. An Illumina MiSeq was used to sequence the full-length TCR alpha and beta libraries, which had been barcoded with multiplex adaptors. Regarding the original processing steps: Sequencing data were pooled across the five patients for each of nine subset-tissue groups and compared by unsupervised clustering of TCR gene usage. The Morisita-Horn index was used to calculate repertoire similarity, with shared sequences weighted by how much each contributed to each repertoire. TCRdb's own reprocessing of the public reads used fastp at Q25 and MiXCR and kept productive beta chains. Rows with a matching CDR3 protein are joined into one entry that keeps the most common DNA and genes. The V and J calls shown here were made by TCRdb, not taken from the authors' results. The sample table records fewer than 15,000 distinct CDR3 sequences; 23% of these occur just once. The top ten constitute approximately 2.8% of the sample.

This clonotype was observed a few times. No cognate antigen has been identified for it. No base quality information exists; no much larger clone differs at one position. Sequencing was carried out using naive CD4+ T cells sorted from blood. The cell subset or site label, as the study defines it: naive CD4+ T cells, CD4+CD45RA+CD25-. The sequence came from a female donor with breast cancer. The chain is encoded by TRBV20-1 joined to TRBJ1-1; TRBD1 is possibly the D segment (6 matching bases). The CDR3 has the sequence CSARDPGALNTEAFF. The sequence in DNA is TGCAGTGCTAGAGATCCGGGGGCCCTCAACACTGAAGCTTTCTTT.